This T cell receptor beta chain was recorded in a study of T cells in Graves' hyperthyroidism and ophthalmopathy. It was RNA transcripts that yielded the amplified TCR beta CDR3 regions. A first-round RT-PCR of the TCR CDR3 used the HTBI primer set. TCRdb reprocessed the multiplex PCR reads via MiXCR and lists one record per CDR3 protein. The table has hundreds of thousands of distinct CDR3 sequences, approximately 15% seen once. This clonotype was recorded at least ten times. CDR3 length: 16 amino acids. V was clipped by 3 bases and J by 7 bases; unmatched bases: 9. Germline assignment: CDR1 KGHDR and CDR2 SFDVKD.

This clonotype was obtained from a woman under 30 with Graves' hyperthyroidism. Sequencing used blood. The chain uses TRBV24-1 and TRBJ2-1, with TRBD2 identical over 9 bases. CDR3 nucleotides: TGTGCCACCAGTGATGGGCTGGCTAGCGGGAAGAATGAGCAGTTCTTC. This translates into CATSDGLASGKNEQFF.